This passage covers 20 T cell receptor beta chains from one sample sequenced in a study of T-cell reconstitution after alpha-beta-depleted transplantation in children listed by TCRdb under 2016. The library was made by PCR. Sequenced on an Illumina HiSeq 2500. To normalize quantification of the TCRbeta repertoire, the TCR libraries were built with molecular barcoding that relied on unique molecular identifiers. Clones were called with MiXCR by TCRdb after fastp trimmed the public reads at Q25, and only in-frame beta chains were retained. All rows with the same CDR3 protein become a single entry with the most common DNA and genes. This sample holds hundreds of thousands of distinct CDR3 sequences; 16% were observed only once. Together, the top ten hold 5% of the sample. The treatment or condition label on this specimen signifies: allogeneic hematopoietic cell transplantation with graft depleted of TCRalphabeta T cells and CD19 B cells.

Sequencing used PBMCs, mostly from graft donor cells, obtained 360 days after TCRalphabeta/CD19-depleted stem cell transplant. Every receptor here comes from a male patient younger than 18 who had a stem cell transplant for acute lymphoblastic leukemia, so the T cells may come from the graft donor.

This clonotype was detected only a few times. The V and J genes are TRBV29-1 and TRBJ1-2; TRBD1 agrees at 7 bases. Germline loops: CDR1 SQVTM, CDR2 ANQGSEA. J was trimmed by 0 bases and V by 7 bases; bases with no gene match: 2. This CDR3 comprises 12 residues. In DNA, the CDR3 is TGCAGCGCCGGGACAGCTAACTATGGCTACACCTTC. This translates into CSAGTANYGYTF.

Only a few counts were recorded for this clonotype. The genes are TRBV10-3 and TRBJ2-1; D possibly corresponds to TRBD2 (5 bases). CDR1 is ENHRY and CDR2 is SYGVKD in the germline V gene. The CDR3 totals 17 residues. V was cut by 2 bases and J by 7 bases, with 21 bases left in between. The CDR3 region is CAISERAQTMTGNEQFF. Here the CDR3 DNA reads TGTGCCATCAGTGAGAGAGCGCAGACTATGACCGGTAATGAGCAGTTCTTC.

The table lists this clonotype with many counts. This chain's CDR3 is CASIPVLQGFNEQFF. In DNA, the CDR3 is TGTGCCAGCATCCCGGTGCTTCAGGGTTTCAATGAGCAGTTCTTC. The chain carries TRBV5-6 and TRBJ2-1; D is perhaps TRBD1 (5 bases). Trimming stripped 6 bases from V and 6 bases from J, with 19 bases between. Germline loops: CDR1 SGHDT, CDR2 YYEEEE. CDR3 length: 15 residues.

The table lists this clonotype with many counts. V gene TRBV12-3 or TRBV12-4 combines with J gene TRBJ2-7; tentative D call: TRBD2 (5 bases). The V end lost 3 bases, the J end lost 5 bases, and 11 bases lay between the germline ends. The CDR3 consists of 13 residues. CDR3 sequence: CASSFLGSHEQYF. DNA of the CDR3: TGTGCCAGCAGTTTTCTAGGGAGCCACGAGCAGTACTTC.

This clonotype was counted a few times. The CDR3 loop is CASSFGYLANTGELFF. CDR3 DNA sequence: TGTGCCAGCAGCTTTGGGTACCTCGCGAACACCGGGGAGCTGTTTTTT. V usage is TRBV7-9 and J usage is TRBJ2-2; D gene unclear. The V end lost 3 bases, the J end lost 0 bases, and 11 bases lay between the germline ends. Per germline, CDR1 SEHNR and CDR2 FQNEAQ (reference sequence). CDR3 length: 16 amino acids.

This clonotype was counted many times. The CDR3 nucleotides read TGCGCCAGCAGTTCGTTAATCAAGGAGACCCAGTACTTC. This sequence encodes CASSSLIKETQYF. The chain carries TRBV5-1 and TRBJ2-5; D gene uncertain. The germline CDR1 and CDR2 sequences are SGHRS and YFSETQ. Trimming shortened V by 5 bases and J by 5 bases, and 13 bases separated the two germline ends. There are 13 residues in the CDR3. Combining the CDR3 with reference TRBV5-1 and TRBJ2-5 gives the whole variable domain KAGVTQTPRYLIKTRGQQVTLSCSPISGHRSVSWYQQTPGQGLQFLFEYFSETQRNKGNFPGRFSGRQFSNSRSEMNVSTLELGDSALYLCASSSLIKETQYFGPGTRLLVL.

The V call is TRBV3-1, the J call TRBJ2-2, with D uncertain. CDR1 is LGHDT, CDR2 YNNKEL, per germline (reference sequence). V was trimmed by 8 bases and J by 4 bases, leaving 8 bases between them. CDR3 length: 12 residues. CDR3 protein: CASSGLTGELFF. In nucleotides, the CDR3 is TGTGCCAGCTCTGGCCTCACCGGGGAGCTGTTTTTT. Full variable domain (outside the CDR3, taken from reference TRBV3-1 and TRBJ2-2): DTAVSQTPKYLVTQMGNDKSIKCEQNLGHDTMYWYKQDSKKFLKIMFSYNNKELIINETVPNRFSPKSPDKAHLNLHINSLELGDSAVYFCASSGLTGELFFGEGSRLTVL.

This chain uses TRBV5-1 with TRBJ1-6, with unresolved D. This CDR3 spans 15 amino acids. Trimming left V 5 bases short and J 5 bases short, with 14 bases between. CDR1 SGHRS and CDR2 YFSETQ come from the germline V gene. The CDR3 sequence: CASSLPTGNNSPLHF. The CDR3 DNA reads TGCGCCAGCAGTTTGCCTACGGGGAATAATTCACCCCTCCACTTT. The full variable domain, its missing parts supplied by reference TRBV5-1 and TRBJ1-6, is KAGVTQTPRYLIKTRGQQVTLSCSPISGHRSVSWYQQTPGQGLQFLFEYFSETQRNKGNFPGRFSGRQFSNSRSEMNVSTLELGDSALYLCASSLPTGNNSPLHFGNGTRLTVT.

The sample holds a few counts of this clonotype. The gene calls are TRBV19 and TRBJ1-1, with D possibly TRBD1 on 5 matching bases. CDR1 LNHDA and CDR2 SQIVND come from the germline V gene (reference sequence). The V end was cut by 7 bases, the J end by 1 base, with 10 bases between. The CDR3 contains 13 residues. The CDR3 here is CASIAGRNTEAFF. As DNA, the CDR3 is TGTGCCAGTATAGCAGGGAGGAACACTGAAGCTTTCTTT.

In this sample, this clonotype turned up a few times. The CDR3 DNA reads as TGTGCCAGCAGCTTAGGGGCCGGGCTAGCTGAAGCTTTCTTT. It is translated as CASSLGAGLAEAFF. The V and J genes are TRBV7-6 and TRBJ1-1; D gene unclear. This CDR3 spans 14 amino acids. Trimming shortened V by 1 base and J by 6 bases, and 12 bases separated the two germline ends. Germline V CDR1 and CDR2: SGHVS, FNYEAQ.

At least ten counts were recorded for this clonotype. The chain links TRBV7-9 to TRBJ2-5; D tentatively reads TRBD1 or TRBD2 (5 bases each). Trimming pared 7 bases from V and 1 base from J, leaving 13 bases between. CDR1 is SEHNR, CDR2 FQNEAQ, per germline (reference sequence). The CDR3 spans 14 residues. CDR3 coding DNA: TGTGCCAGCAACCCGGGACGGTCCCAAGAGACCCAGTACTTC. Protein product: CASNPGRSQETQYF. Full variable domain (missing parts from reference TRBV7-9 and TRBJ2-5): DTGVSQNPRHKITKRGQNVTFRCDPISEHNRLYWYRQTLGQGPEFLTYFQNEAQLEKSRLLSDRFSAERPKGSFSTLEIQRTEQGDSAMYLCASNPGRSQETQYFGPGTRLLVL.

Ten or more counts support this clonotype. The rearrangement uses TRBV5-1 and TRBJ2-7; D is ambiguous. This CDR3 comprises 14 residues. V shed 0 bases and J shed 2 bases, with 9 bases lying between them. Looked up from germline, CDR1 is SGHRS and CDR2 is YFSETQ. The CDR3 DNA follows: TGCGCCAGCAGCTTGGCGGCAGGAGCCTACGAGCAGTACTTC. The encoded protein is CASSLAAGAYEQYF.

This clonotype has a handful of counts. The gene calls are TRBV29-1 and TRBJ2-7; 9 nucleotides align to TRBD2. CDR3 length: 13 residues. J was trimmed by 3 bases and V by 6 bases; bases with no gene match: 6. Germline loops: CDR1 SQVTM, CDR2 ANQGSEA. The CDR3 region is CSVSGTSLYEQYF. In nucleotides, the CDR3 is TGCAGCGTCTCCGGGACTAGCCTCTACGAGCAGTACTTC.

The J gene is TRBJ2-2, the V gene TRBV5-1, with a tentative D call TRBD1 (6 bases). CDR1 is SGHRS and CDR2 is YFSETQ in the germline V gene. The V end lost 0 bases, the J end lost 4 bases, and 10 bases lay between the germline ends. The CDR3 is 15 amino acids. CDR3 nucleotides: TGCGCCAGCAGCTTGGAGGGGGTTACCACCGGGGAGCTGTTTTTT. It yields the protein CASSLEGVTTGELFF.

The CDR3, as DNA: TGTGCCAGTAGCACCACACGGTACTTAAGGCAGTACTTC. It translates to CASSTTRYLRQYF. This sequence joins TRBV19 and TRBJ2-7; D unclear. V was trimmed by 6 bases and J by 9 bases, leaving 18 bases between them. Per the germline V gene, CDR1 is LNHDA and CDR2 is SQIVND (reference sequence). The CDR3 is made up of 13 amino acids.

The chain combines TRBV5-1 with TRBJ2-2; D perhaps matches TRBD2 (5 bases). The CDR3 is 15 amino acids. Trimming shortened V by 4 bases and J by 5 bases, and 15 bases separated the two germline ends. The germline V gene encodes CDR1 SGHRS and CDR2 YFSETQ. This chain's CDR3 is CASSPREGGTGELFF. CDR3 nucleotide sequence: TGCGCCAGCAGCCCGCGTGAAGGCGGGACCGGGGAGCTGTTTTTT.

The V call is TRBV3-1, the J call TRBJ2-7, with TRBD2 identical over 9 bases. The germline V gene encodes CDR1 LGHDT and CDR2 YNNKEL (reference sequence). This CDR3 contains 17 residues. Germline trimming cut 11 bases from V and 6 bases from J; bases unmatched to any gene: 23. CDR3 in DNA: TGTGCCTGCTCCCAACTCCGGGCAGCGGGAGGCCTCTCCGAGCAGTACTTC. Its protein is CACSQLRAAGGLSEQYF.

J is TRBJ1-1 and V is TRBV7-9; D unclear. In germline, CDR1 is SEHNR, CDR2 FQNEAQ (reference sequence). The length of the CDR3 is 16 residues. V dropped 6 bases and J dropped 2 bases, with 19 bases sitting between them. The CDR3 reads CASSPRGFFGNTEAFF. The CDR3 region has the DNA TGTGCCAGCAGTCCCCGGGGTTTCTTTGGCAACACTGAAGCTTTCTTT.

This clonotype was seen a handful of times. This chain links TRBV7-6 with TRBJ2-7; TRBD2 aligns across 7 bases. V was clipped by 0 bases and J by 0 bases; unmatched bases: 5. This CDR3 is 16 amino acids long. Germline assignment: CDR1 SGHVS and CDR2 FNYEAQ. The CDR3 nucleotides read TGTGCCAGCAGCTTAGCAAGCGGGGTCCTCTCCTACGAGCAGTACTTC. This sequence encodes CASSLASGVLSYEQYF.

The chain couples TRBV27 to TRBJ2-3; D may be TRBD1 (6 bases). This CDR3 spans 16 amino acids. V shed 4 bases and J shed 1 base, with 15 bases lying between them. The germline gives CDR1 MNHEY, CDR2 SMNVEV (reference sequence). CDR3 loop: CASSSYNRVGTDTQYF. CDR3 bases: TGTGCCAGCAGTTCTTACAACAGGGTTGGCACAGATACGCAGTATTTT.